This T cell receptor beta chain was retrieved from a study of cytomegalovirus exposure and HLA in healthy donors. Primers: 60 Vbeta forward and 13 Jbeta reverse. TCRdb's copy holds only in-frame clones and misses some; the assay was immunoSEQ multiplex PCR. Of about 170,000 clones listed, 85% were seen once; the top ten hold 1%. CDR1 and CDR2 from the germline V gene are SGHTA and FQGTGA. The CDR3 length is 13 residues. The V end lost 0 bases, the J end lost 9 bases, and 11 bases lay between the germline ends. The sample taken for sequencing was PBMCs. This TCR came from a boy between 2 and 10 years old in good health and CMV-seronegative. The chain employs TRBV7-3 and TRBJ2-5; D might be TRBD2 (5 bases). The CDR3 sequence: CASSLTILEAQYF. The CDR3, as DNA: TGTGCCAGCAGCTTAACGATCCTGGAGGCCCAGTACTTC. Together with reference TRBV7-3 and TRBJ2-5, the CDR3 gives the full variable domain: GAGVSQTPSNKVTEKGKYVELRCDPISGHTALYWYRQSLGQGPEFLIYFQGTGAADDSGLPNDRFFAVRPEGSVSTLKIQRTERGDSAVYLCASSLTILEAQYFGPGTRLLVL.